This TCR beta chain was captured in a study of blood T cell repertoires in COVID-19. Study overall: PBMCs, B-cell-depleted T cells, or T cells provided the cDNA or gDNA that made up the material.

Trimming took 6 bases from V and 4 from J; bases not matched to a gene: 5. There are 13 residues in the CDR3. Germline V gives CDR1 MNHEY, CDR2 SVGAGI. Libraries were prepared by immunoSEQ multiplex PCR; TCRdb keeps only in-frame clonotypes and omits some of them. The sample consists of about 150,000 clones, approximately 87% of them appearing once. The sequencing sample was made of peripheral blood. This sequence originates from a man older than 75 with acute or convalescent COVID-19. This sequence joins TRBV6-5 and TRBJ1-2, with 7 bases lining up with TRBD1. The CDR3 DNA follows: TGTGCCAGCAGGCTGCCAGGGGGCTATGGCTACACCTTC. This sequence encodes CASRLPGGYGYTF.